This T cell receptor beta chain came from a study of blood T cells in healthy people across ages. Study findings and constraints: Correlation between TCR beta diversity and naive T cell percentage was strong.

Peripheral blood samples of 9.5 to 10 milliliters were drawn from each donor. Primed by a sample-barcoded 5' primer and a J-beta primer mix, a second PCR proceeded for roughly 7 to 12 cycles. Through a template-switch adaptor with 12 random nucleotides, each cDNA molecule received a tag. MiXCR, run by TCRdb on the 5' RACE reads, gives a single entry per CDR3 protein. The repertoire holds 1.5 million to 2 million distinct CDR3 sequences, with 30% to 35% as singletons. Concerning this clonotype itself: Its antigen is as yet unknown.

The TCR was taken from a woman in her 30s in good health. Input material: blood.

Here the CDR3 DNA reads TGTGCCAGCAGTTACGGAGTCAGGGACAGAACTCCCTACGAGCAGTACTTC. The encoded protein is CASSYGVRDRTPYEQYF. This chain joins TRBV6-6 and TRBJ2-7; TRBD1 aligns across 7 bases. V trimming: 2 bases; J trimming: 2 bases; junction bases outside the gene matches: 12. The CDR3 has 17 amino acids. Germline V gene lookup returns CDR1 MNHNY and CDR2 SVGAGI (reference sequence).